The clone carrying this TCR beta chain showed up just once. This entry belongs to a study of blood T cell repertoires in COVID-19. The V and J ends lost 0 bases and 5 bases, in that order; junction bases with no gene match: 9. Germline lookup yields CDR1 GTSNPN and CDR2 SVGIG (reference sequence). CDR3 length: 16 residues. Libraries were prepared by immunoSEQ multiplex PCR; TCRdb keeps only in-frame clonotypes and omits some of them. The table has about 39,000 clones, roughly nine tenths seen once; the top ten hold around 2%. V and J are TRBV30 and TRBJ2-5; 10 nucleotides agree with TRBD2. The sample comprised peripheral blood. The TCR comes from a man aged 45-65 years with active COVID-19. The CDR3 loop reads CAWSVRLAGVGETQYF. The CDR3 region has the DNA TGTGCCTGGAGTGTACGGCTAGCGGGAGTAGGGGAGACCCAGTACTTC.